Sequencing of this T cell receptor beta chain was carried out in a study of Ad26.COV2.S vaccination and SARS-CoV-2 variants. Profiling relied on immunoSEQ multiplex PCR, and the TCRdb table lists in-frame clones only, not all of them. The sample carries some 370,000 clones, 83% recorded once. The CDR3 is made up of 17 amino acids. V gave up 5 bases and J gave up 0 bases; unmatched junction bases: 6. Per the germline V gene, CDR1 is PRHDT and CDR2 is FYEKMQ (reference sequence). Treatment here: around 19 received Ad26.COV2.S at low or high dose, single or two shots; 5 received placebo; per-sample allocation not given. Vaccine and placebo recipients were sampled on day 63 after the first injection.

The sequencing here drew on peripheral blood, taken in a trial of Ad26.COV2.S vaccine versus placebo. The source is a person aged 18 to 59 who received the Ad26.COV2.S COVID-19 vaccine or a placebo. V usage is TRBV13 and J usage is TRBJ1-4, with 10 bases aligning to TRBD1. The CDR3 here is CASSRGDRGTTNEKLFF. Written as DNA, the CDR3 is TGTGCCAGCAGCCGCGGGGACAGGGGAACAACTAATGAAAAACTGTTTTTT.